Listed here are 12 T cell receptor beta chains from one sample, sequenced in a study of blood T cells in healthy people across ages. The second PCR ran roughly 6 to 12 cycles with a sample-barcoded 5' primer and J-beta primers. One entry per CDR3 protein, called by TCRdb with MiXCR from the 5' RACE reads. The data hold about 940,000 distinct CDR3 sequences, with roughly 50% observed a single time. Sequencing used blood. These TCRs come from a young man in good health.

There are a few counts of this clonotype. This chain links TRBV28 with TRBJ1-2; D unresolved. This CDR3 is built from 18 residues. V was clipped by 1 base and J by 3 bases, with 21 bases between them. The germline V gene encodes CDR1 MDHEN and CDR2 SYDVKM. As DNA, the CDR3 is TGTGCCAGCAGTTTATATGGGAGCGGGTATGTTCTCGACTATGGCTACACCTTC. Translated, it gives CASSLYGSGYVLDYGYTF.

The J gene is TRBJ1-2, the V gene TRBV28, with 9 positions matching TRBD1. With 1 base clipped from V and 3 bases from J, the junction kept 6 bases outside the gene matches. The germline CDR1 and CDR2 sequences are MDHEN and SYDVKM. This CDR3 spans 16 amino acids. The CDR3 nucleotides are TGTGCCAGCAGTTTATCGGGGACAGGGAGGGACTATGGCTACACCTTC. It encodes CASSLSGTGRDYGYTF.

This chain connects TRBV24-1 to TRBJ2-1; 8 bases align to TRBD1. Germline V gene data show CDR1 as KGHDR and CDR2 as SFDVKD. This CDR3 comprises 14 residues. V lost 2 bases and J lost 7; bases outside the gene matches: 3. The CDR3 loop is CATSDSGQGNEQFF. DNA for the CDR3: TGTGCCACCAGTGATTCCGGACAGGGTAATGAGCAGTTCTTC.

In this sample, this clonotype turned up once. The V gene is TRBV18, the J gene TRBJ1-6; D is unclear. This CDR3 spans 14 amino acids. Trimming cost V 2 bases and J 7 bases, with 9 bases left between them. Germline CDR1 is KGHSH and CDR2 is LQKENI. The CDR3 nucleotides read TGTGCCAGCTCACCAGAGGTGAGGAATTCACCCCTCCACTTT. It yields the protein CASSPEVRNSPLHF. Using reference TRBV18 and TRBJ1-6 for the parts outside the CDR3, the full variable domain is NAGVMQNPRHLVRRRGQEARLRCSPMKGHSHVYWYRQLPEEGLKFMVYLQKENIIDESGMPKERFSAEFPKEGPSILRIQQVVRGDSAAYFCASSPEVRNSPLHFGNGTRLTVT.

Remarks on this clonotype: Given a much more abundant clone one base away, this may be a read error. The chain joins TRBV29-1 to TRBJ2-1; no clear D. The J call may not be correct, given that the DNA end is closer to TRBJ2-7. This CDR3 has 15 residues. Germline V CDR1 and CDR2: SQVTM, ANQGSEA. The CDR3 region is CSVEIGDSSYNEQYF. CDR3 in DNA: TGCAGCGTTGAAATTGGGGATAGCTCCTACAATGAGCAGTACTTC.

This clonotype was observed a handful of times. In DNA form, the CDR3 reads TGTGCCACCTCAGAGACACAACAACGAGGAGCTTTCTTT. Its protein is CATSETQQRGAFF. The rearrangement joins TRBV15 to TRBJ1-1, with D unclear. Germline CDR1 LNHNV, CDR2 YYDKDF (reference sequence). The CDR3 loop spans 13 amino acids. The V and J ends lost 8 bases and 10 bases respectively, with 20 bases between them.

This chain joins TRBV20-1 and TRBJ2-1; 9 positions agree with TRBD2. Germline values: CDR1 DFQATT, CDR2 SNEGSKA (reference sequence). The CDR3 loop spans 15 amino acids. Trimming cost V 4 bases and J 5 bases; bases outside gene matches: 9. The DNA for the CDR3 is TGCAGTGCTATTGGGGCTAGCGGGGTTAACAATGAGCAGTTCTTC. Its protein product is CSAIGASGVNNEQFF.

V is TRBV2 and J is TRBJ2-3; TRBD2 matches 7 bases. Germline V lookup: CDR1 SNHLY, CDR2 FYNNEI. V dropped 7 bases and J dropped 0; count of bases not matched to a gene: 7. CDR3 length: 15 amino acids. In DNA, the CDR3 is TGTGCCAGCAAACGGGAGGTGTCCAGCACAGATACGCAGTATTTT. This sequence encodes CASKREVSSTDTQYF.

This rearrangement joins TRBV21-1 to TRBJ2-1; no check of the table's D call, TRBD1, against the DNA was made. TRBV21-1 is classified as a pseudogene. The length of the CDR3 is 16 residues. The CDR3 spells CASSKGGAGGYNEQFF. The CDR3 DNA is TGTGCCAGCAGCAAAGGCGGGGCGGGGGGGTACAATGAGCAGTTCTTC.

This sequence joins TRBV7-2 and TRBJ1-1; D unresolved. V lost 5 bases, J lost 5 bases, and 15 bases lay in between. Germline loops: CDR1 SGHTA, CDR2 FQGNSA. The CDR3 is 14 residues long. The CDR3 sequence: CASSQGGARTEAFF. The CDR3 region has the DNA TGTGCCAGCAGCCAAGGTGGAGCGCGAACTGAAGCTTTCTTT.

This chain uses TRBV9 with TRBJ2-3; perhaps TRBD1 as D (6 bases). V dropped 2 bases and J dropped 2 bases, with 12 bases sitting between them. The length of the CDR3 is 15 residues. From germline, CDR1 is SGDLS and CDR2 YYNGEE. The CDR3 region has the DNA TGTGCCAGCAGCGTGGGGACACGGATCACAGATACGCAGTATTTT. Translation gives CASSVGTRITDTQYF.

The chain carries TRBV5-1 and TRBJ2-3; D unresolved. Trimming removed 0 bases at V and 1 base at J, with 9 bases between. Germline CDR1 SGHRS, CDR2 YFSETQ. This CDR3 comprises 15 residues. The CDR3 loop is CASSLGGDRTDTQYF. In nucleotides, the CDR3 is TGCGCCAGCAGCTTGGGAGGTGACCGCACAGATACGCAGTATTTT.